This record covers a single T cell receptor (beta chain). Per the original methods: Reference gene primers were amplified, and this amplification served to estimate nucleated cell counts. Clones were read by immunoSEQ multiplex PCR, and TCRdb kept only the in-frame ones, dropping some. For V, J and clone size, that table is used; D and trimming come from the DNA. The top ten hold 6% to 7.5% of the sample, which has some 380,000 clones, around 90% seen once. The data derive from a study of blood T cell repertoires in COVID-19. The sequenced sample was peripheral blood. The receptor was derived from a man between 18 and 29 years old with active or convalescent COVID-19.

The DNA of the CDR3 is TGTGCCAGTAGTAGTGGGACAGGGGGACTCACTGAAGCTTTCTTT. Encoded protein: CASSSGTGGLTEAFF. The rearrangement links TRBV19 to TRBJ1-1, with 11 bases identical to TRBD1. Germline trimming cut 4 bases from V and 4 bases from J; bases unmatched to any gene: 5. Germline values: CDR1 LNHDA, CDR2 SQIVND (reference sequence). The CDR3 loop spans 15 amino acids.